These 14 T cell receptor beta chains were all obtained from the same sample, sequenced in a study of T cell changes during pregnancy in multiple sclerosis. TCRdb's table, derived via immunoSEQ multiplex PCR, lists solely in-frame clones and lacks some. Found here are under 60,000 clones, approximately 94% of them singletons; the top ten hold less than 0.35%. The source was CD4+ T cells from peripheral blood mononuclear cells, collected in the third trimester of pregnancy. The receptors here all came from a female donor with multiple sclerosis, enrolled in a pregnancy study.

The J gene is TRBJ1-1, the V gene TRBV11-1, with D perhaps TRBD1 (5 bases). V dropped 5 bases and J dropped 3 bases, with 16 bases sitting between them. Germline loops: CDR1 SGHAT, CDR2 FQDESV (reference sequence). The CDR3 spans 15 residues. The CDR3 here is CASSVTALRDTEAFF. Written as DNA, the CDR3 is TGTGCCAGCAGCGTGACAGCCTTAAGGGACACTGAAGCTTTCTTT.

The J gene is TRBJ1-2, the V gene TRBV5-4; TRBD1 aligns across 7 bases. The junction had 14 bases not matched to a gene; V was cut back by 5 bases and J by 1 base. Germline assignment: CDR1 SGHNT and CDR2 YYREEE (reference sequence). CDR3 size: 17 residues. CDR3 nucleotide sequence: TGTGCCAGCAGACGGACAGGTGGCCTGTTGTTTAACTATGGCTACACCTTC. Protein: CASRRTGGLLFNYGYTF.

This clone showed up just once. The J gene is TRBJ1-5, the V gene TRBV6-5; D is ambiguous. Trimming shortened V by 6 bases and J by 0 bases, and 9 bases separated the two germline ends. CDR3 size: 14 residues. Germline CDR1 and CDR2: MNHEY and SVGAGI. The CDR3 is CASSWRHSNQPQHF. As DNA, the CDR3 is TGTGCCAGCAGCTGGAGGCATAGCAATCAGCCCCAGCATTTT.

This clone was recorded once. The chain employs TRBV6-6 and TRBJ2-7, with 8 bases matching TRBD1. Germline-derived CDR1 and CDR2 are MNHNY and SVGAGI (reference sequence). The J segment lost 2 bases and the V segment lost 5 bases, leaving 5 bases of the junction unmatched. This CDR3 has 14 residues. The CDR3 loop reads CASSNGQGPYEQYF. The CDR3, as DNA: TGTGCCAGCAGTAACGGACAGGGACCCTACGAGCAGTACTTC.

The chain combines TRBV18 with TRBJ1-2; the D is unclear. The germline V gene has CDR1 KGHSH and CDR2 LQKENI. The V end lost 0 bases, the J end lost 8 bases, and 13 bases lay between the germline ends. The CDR3 length is 14 residues. In nucleotides, the CDR3 is TGTGCCAGCTCACCACCACTGGTTGGAGGCGGCTACACCTTC. Translating gives CASSPPLVGGGYTF.

This clone came up once. The V gene is TRBV11-3, the J gene TRBJ2-7; 8 bases are shared with TRBD2. This CDR3 has 16 residues. Germline V CDR1 and CDR2: SGHNT, YENEEA. The V and J ends lost 5 bases and 7 bases, in that order; junction bases with no gene match: 16. CDR3 in amino acids: CASSPTGTRTTAEQYF. In DNA, the CDR3 is TGTGCCAGCAGCCCGACCGGGACTAGAACTACAGCTGAGCAGTACTTC.

V is TRBV6-5 and J is TRBJ1-2; 7 bases fit TRBD1. CDR3 length equals 14 residues. V lost 0 bases, J lost 2 bases, and 0 bases stayed unmatched. Germline CDR1 reads MNHEY; CDR2 reads SVGAGI. The CDR3 DNA reads as TGTGCCAGCAGTTACTCGACAGGGAACTATGGCTACACCTTC. Translated, it gives CASSYSTGNYGYTF.

The J gene is TRBJ2-7, the V gene TRBV30; D remains unclear. The CDR3 has 12 residues. Germline CDR1 is GTSNPN and CDR2 is SVGIG (reference sequence). Trimming cost V 0 bases and J 1 base, with 4 bases left between them. The CDR3 bases are TGTGCCTGGAGTGTACAATCCTACGAGCAGTACTTC. Translated: CAWSVQSYEQYF.

The chain carries TRBV6-1 and TRBJ2-7; 10 bases agree with TRBD1. V trimming: 11 bases; J trimming: 3 bases; junction bases outside the gene matches: 7. In germline, CDR1 is MNHNS, CDR2 SASEGT. This CDR3 spans 13 amino acids. The CDR3 bases are TGTGCCGGGGGCGGGGACAGGGGCTACGAGCAGTACTTC. Translation gives CAGGGDRGYEQYF.

The J gene is TRBJ1-2, the V gene TRBV10-3, with D unclear. CDR1 and CDR2 from the germline V gene are ENHRY and SYGVKD. V was shortened by 0 bases and J by 7 bases, with 9 bases between the two germline ends. CDR3 size: 13 residues. The CDR3 region is CAISESGRGGYTF. The CDR3 DNA follows: TGTGCCATCAGTGAGTCCGGCCGGGGTGGCTACACCTTC.

The rearrangement links TRBV27 to TRBJ2-2; no definite D call. The CDR3 consists of 15 residues. V lost 5 bases, J lost 9 bases, and 19 bases lay in between. The germline CDR1 and CDR2 sequences are MNHEY and SMNVEV (reference sequence). The CDR3 region has the DNA TGTGCCAGCAGTCGACGCCTAGAGGCCCGGAGGGAGCTGTTTTTT. Translation: CASSRRLEARRELFF.

The V and J genes are TRBV7-2 and TRBJ2-7; 9 bases match TRBD2. The CDR3 extends over 15 amino acids. CDR1 and CDR2 (germline): SGHTA, FQGNSA. Trimming cost V 3 bases and J 2 bases; bases outside gene matches: 5. The CDR3 loop reads CASSFQTSGAYEQYF. The CDR3 DNA reads TGTGCCAGCAGCTTTCAGACTAGCGGTGCCTACGAGCAGTACTTC. Combining the CDR3 with reference TRBV7-2 and TRBJ2-7 gives the whole variable domain GAGVSQSPSNKVTEKGKDVELRCDPISGHTALYWYRQSLGQGLEFLIYFQGNSAPDKSGLPSDRFSAERTGGSVSTLTIQRTQQEDSAVYLCASSFQTSGAYEQYFGPGTRLTVT.

The chain couples TRBV11-3 to TRBJ2-1; TRBD2 matches at 8 bases. The CDR3 has 14 residues. V lost 4 bases and J lost 6; bases outside the gene matches: 5. Germline V gives CDR1 SGHNT, CDR2 YENEEA. The DNA for the CDR3 is TGTGCCAGCAGCTCAACCGGGACTAGCAATGAGCAGTTCTTC. Translated, it gives CASSSTGTSNEQFF.

V and J are TRBV5-1 and TRBJ2-1, with 8 positions matching TRBD2. CDR1 and CDR2 from the germline V gene are SGHRS and YFSETQ. This CDR3 has 14 amino acids. V gave up 7 bases and J gave up 5 bases; unmatched junction bases: 8. CDR3 protein: CASLRGGRDNEQFF. The DNA of the CDR3 is TGCGCCAGCCTTCGGGGGGGTCGGGACAATGAGCAGTTCTTC.